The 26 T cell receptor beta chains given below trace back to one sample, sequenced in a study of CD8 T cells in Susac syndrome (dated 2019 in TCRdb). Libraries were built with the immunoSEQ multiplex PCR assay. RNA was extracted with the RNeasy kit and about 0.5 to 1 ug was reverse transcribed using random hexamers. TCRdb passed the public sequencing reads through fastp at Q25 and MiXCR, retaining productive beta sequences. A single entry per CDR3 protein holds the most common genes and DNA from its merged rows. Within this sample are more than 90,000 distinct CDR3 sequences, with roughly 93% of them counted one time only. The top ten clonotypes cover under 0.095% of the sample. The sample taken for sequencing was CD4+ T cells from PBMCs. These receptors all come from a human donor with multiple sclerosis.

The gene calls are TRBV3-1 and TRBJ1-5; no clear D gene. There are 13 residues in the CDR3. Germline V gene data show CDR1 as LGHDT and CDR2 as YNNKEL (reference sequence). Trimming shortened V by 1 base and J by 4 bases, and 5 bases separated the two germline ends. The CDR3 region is CASSQGENQPQHF. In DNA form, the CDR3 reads TGTGCCAGCAGCCAAGGAGAAAATCAGCCCCAGCATTTT.

CDR3 residues: CASSPGGLEAFF. The CDR3 region has the DNA TGTGCCAGCAGCCCAGGGGGACTTGAGGCTTTCTTT. The chain combines TRBV13 with TRBJ1-1; 7 bases match TRBD1. After removal of 5 bases from V and 11 bases from J, the junction contained 8 bases not matched to a gene. In germline, CDR1 is PRHDT, CDR2 FYEKMQ (reference sequence). The CDR3 runs 12 residues.

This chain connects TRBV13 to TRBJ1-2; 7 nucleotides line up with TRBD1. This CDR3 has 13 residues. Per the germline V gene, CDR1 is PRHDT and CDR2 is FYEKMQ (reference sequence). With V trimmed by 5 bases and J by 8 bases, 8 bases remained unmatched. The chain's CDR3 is CASSPRGRGGYTF. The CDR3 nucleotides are TGTGCCAGCAGCCCGAGGGGGCGCGGAGGCTACACCTTC.

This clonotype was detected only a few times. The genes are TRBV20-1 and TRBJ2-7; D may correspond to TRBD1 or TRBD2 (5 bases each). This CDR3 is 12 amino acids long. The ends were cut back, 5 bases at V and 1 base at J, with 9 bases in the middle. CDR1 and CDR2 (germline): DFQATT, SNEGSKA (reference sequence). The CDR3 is CSALGRSYEQYF. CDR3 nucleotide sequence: TGCAGTGCTTTGGGACGGTCCTACGAGCAGTACTTC.

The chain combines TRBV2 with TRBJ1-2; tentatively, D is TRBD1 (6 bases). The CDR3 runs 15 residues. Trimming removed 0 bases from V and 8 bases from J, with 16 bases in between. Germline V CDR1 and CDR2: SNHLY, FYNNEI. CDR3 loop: CASSEAPVGASGYTF. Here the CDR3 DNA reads TGTGCCAGCAGTGAAGCCCCTGTGGGGGCTTCGGGCTACACCTTC.

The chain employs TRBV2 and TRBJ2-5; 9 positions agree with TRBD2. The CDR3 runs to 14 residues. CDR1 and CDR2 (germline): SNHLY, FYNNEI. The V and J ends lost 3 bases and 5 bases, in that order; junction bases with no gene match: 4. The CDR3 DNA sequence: TGTGCCAGCAGTGAGCGGGGGGGCCAGGAGACCCAGTACTTC. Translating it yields CASSERGGQETQYF.

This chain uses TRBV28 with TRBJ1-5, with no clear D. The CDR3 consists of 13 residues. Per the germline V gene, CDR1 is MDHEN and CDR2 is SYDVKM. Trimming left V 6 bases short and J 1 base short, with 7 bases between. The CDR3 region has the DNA TGTGCCAGCAGGATATCGAGCAATCAGCCCCAGCATTTT. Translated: CASRISSNQPQHF.

The CDR3, as DNA: TGCAGTGCTAGCCTAGCGGGGGGGAATGAGCAGTTCTTC. Translation: CSASLAGGNEQFF. The chain has TRBV20-1 and TRBJ2-1, with 12 bases lining up with TRBD2. Germline CDR1 reads DFQATT; CDR2 reads SNEGSKA (reference sequence). Trimming removed 3 bases from V and 7 bases from J; junction bases left unmatched: 1. CDR3 length: 13 amino acids.

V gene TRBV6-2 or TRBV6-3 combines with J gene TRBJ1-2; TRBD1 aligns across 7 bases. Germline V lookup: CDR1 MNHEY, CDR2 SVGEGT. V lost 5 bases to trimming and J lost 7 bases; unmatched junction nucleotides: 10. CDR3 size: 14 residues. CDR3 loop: CASSHRGTEVGYTF. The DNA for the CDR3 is TGTGCCAGCAGTCACCGGGGGACAGAGGTTGGCTACACCTTC.

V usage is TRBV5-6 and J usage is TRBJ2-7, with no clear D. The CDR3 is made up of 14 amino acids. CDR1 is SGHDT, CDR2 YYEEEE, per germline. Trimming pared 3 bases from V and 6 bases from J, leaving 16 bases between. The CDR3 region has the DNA TGTGCCAGCAGCTCACCCCTCGTAGCTGGCGAGCAGTACTTC. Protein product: CASSSPLVAGEQYF.

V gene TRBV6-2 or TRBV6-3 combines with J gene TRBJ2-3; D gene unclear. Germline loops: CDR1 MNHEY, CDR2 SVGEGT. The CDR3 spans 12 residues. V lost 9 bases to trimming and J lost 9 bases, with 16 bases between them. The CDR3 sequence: CARGMWLGTQYF. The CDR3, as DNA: TGTGCCAGGGGTATGTGGCTGGGGACGCAGTATTTT.

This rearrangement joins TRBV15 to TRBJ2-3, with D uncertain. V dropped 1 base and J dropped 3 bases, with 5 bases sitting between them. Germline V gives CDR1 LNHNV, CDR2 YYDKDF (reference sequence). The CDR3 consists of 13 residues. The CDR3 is CATSRGMTDTQYF. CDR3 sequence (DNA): TGTGCCACCAGCAGAGGTATGACAGATACGCAGTATTTT.

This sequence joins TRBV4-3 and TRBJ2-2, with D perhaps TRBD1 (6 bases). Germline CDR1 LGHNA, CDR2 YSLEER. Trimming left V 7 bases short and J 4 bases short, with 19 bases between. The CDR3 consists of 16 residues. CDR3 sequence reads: CASTWYGARGTGELFF. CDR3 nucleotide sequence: TGCGCCAGCACCTGGTATGGGGCCAGGGGCACCGGGGAGCTGTTTTTT.

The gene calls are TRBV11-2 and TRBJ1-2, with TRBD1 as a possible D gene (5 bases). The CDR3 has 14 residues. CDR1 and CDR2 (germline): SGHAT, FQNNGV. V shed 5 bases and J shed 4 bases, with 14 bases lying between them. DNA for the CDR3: TGTGCCAGCAGCCTGGATGGGACGCTCTATGGCTACACCTTC. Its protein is CASSLDGTLYGYTF. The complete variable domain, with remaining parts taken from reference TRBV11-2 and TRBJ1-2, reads EAGVAQSPRYKIIEKRQSVAFWCNPISGHATLYWYQQILGQGPKLLIQFQNNGVVDDSQLPKDRFSAERLKGVDSTLKIQPAKLEDSAVYLCASSLDGTLYGYTFGSGTRLTVV.

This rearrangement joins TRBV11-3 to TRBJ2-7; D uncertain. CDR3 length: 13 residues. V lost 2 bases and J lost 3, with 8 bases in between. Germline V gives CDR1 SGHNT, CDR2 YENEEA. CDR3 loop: CASSLYANYEQYF. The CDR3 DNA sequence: TGTGCCAGCAGCTTATACGCCAACTACGAGCAGTACTTC.

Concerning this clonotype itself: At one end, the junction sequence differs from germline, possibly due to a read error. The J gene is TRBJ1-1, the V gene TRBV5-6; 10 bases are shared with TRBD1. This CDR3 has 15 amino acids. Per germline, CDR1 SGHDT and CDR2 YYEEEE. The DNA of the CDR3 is TGTACCAGCAGCTTGGACAGGGGGTGGAACACTGAAGCTTTCTTT. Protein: CTSSLDRGWNTEAFF.

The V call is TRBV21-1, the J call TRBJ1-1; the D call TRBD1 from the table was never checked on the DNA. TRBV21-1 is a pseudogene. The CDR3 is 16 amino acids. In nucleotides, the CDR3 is TGTGCCAGCAGCAAAGCCCCCCCGACCATATATTATGAAGCTTTCTTT. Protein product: CASSKAPPTIYYEAFF.

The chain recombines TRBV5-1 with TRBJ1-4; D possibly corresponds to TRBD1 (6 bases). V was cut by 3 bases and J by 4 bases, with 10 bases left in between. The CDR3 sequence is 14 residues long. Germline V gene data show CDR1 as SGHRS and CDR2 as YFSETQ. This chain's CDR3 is CASSSDSLNEKLFF. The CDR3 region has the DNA TGCGCCAGCAGCTCGGACAGCCTTAATGAAAAACTGTTTTTT. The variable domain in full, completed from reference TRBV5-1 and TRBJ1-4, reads KAGVTQTPRYLIKTRGQQVTLSCSPISGHRSVSWYQQTPGQGLQFLFEYFSETQRNKGNFPGRFSGRQFSNSRSEMNVSTLELGDSALYLCASSSDSLNEKLFFGSGTQLSVL.

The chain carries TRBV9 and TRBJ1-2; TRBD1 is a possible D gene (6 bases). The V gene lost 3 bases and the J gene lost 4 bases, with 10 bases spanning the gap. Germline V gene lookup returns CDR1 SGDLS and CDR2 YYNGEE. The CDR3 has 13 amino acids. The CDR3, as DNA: TGTGCCAGCAGCGCAACAGGGCCCTATGGCTACACCTTC. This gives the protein CASSATGPYGYTF. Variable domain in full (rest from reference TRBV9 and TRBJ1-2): DSGVTQTPKHLITATGQRVTLRCSPRSGDLSVYWYQQSLDQGLQFLIQYYNGEERAKGNILERFSAQQFPDLHSELNLSSLELGDSALYFCASSATGPYGYTFGSGTRLTVV.

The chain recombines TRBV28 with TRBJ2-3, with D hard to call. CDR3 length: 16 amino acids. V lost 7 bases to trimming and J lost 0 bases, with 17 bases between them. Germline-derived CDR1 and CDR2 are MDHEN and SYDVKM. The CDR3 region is CASTLPWHKSTDTQYF. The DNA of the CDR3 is TGTGCCAGCACCCTCCCCTGGCACAAAAGCACAGATACGCAGTATTTT.

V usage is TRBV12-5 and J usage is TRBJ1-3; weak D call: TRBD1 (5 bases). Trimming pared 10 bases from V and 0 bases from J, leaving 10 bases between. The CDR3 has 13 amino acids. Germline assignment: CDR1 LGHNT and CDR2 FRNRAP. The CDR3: CAIDRDSGNTIYF. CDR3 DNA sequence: TGTGCTATTGACAGAGACTCTGGAAACACCATATATTTT.

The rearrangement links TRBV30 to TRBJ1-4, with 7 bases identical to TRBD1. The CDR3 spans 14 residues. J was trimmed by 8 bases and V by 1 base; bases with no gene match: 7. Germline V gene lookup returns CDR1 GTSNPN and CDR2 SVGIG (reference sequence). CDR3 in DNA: TGTGCCTGGAGTGCCAGGGGGGCTCGCGAAAAACTGTTTTTT. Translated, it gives CAWSARGAREKLFF.

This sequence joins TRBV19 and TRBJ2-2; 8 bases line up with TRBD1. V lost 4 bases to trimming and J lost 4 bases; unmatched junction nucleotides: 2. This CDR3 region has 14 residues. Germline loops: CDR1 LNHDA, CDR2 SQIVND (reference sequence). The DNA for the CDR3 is TGTGCCAGTAGTAGGACAGGGAGCACCGGGGAGCTGTTTTTT. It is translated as CASSRTGSTGELFF. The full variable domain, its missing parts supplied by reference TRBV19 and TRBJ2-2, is DGGITQSPKYLFRKEGQNVTLSCEQNLNHDAMYWYRQDPGQGLRLIYYSQIVNDFQKGDIAEGYSVSREKKESFPLTVTSAQKNPTAFYLCASSRTGSTGELFFGEGSRLTVL.

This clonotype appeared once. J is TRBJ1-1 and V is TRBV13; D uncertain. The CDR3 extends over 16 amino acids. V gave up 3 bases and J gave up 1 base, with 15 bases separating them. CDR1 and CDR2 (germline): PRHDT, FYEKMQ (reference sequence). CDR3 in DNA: TGTGCCAGCAGCTTTATGGCAAGGGAGGCGAACACTGAAGCTTTCTTT. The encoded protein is CASSFMAREANTEAFF.

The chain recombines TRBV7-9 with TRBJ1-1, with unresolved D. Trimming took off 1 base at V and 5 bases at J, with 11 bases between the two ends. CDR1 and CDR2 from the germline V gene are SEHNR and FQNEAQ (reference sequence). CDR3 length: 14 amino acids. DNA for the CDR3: TGTGCCAGCAGCTTAGAAAGGCCACCTACTGAAGCTTTCTTT. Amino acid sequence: CASSLERPPTEAFF. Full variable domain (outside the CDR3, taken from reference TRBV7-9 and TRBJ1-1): DTGVSQNPRHKITKRGQNVTFRCDPISEHNRLYWYRQTLGQGPEFLTYFQNEAQLEKSRLLSDRFSAERPKGSFSTLEIQRTEQGDSAMYLCASSLERPPTEAFFGQGTRLTVV.

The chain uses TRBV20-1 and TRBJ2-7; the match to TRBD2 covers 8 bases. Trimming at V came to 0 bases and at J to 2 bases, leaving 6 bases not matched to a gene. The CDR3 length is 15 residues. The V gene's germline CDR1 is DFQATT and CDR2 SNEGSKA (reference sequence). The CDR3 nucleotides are TGCAGTGCTAGAGATTGGGACGGGGGGGCCTACGAGCAGTACTTC. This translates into CSARDWDGGAYEQYF.